The next 16 T cell receptor beta chains were all read from a single sample in a study of regulatory and conventional T cells in RAG deficiency. Clones were read by immunoSEQ multiplex PCR, and TCRdb kept only the in-frame ones, dropping some. The table has about 7,100 clones, about 93% seen once. The sorted regulatory T cells were CD4+, CD25-high and CD127-low, with genomic DNA sequenced. This same sample was also taken into another study, of regulatory T cells. As that report states: Primers: 52 TRBV forward and 13 TRBJ reverse.

The sample consisted of CD127- CD25+ CD4+ Tregs sorted from blood. These TCRs come from a human donor in good health.

The chain carries TRBV5-1 and TRBJ1-2, with 7 bases lining up with TRBD1. This CDR3 is built from 12 residues. The V gene end was trimmed by 5 bases and the J gene end by 7 bases; junction bases not matched to a gene: 5. Germline V CDR1 and CDR2: SGHRS, YFSETQ. CDR3 in amino acids: CASRPAGGGYTF. The CDR3 region has the DNA TGCGCCAGCAGGCCGGCAGGGGGTGGCTACACCTTC.

The V call is TRBV5-1, the J call TRBJ2-6, with D maybe TRBD1 (6 bases). The CDR3 length is 15 residues. V was clipped by 4 bases and J by 0 bases, with 8 bases between them. CDR1 SGHRS and CDR2 YFSETQ come from the germline V gene. CDR3 protein: CASSPRGSGANVLTF. CDR3 coding DNA: TGCGCCAGCAGCCCCAGGGGCTCTGGGGCCAACGTCCTGACTTTC.

This chain joins TRBV6-6 and TRBJ2-5, with D tentatively TRBD1 (6 bases). The CDR3 runs 13 residues. The V end lost 6 bases, the J end lost 2 bases, and 10 bases lay between the germline ends. Germline V gene sequence: CDR1 MNHNY, CDR2 SVGAGI (reference sequence). CDR3 sequence reads: CASSSDRQETQYF. As DNA, the CDR3 is TGTGCCAGCAGCTCGGACAGACAAGAGACCCAGTACTTC.

The chain joins TRBV19 to TRBJ1-5; D might be TRBD1 (6 bases). CDR1 and CDR2 (germline): LNHDA, SQIVND (reference sequence). The CDR3 is 13 residues long. Between the trimmed V and J ends, which lost 5 bases and 2 bases, there was a span of 7 bases. This CDR3 is CASSYRGNQPQHF. The CDR3 DNA follows: TGTGCCAGTAGTTACAGGGGCAATCAGCCCCAGCATTTT. Variable domain in full (rest from reference TRBV19 and TRBJ1-5): DGGITQSPKYLFRKEGQNVTLSCEQNLNHDAMYWYRQDPGQGLRLIYYSQIVNDFQKGDIAEGYSVSREKKESFPLTVTSAQKNPTAFYLCASSYRGNQPQHFGDGTRLSIL.

The chain couples TRBV10-3 to TRBJ2-1, with D perhaps TRBD1 (7 bases). The V end lost 5 bases, the J end lost 8 bases, and 19 bases lay between the germline ends. The CDR3 runs to 15 residues. Germline-derived CDR1 and CDR2 are ENHRY and SYGVKD. The CDR3 protein is CAISWGPDREDEQFF. In DNA, the CDR3 is TGTGCCATCAGTTGGGGGCCCGACAGGGAGGATGAGCAGTTCTTC.

The chain carries TRBV5-1 and TRBJ2-3; 7 nucleotides align to TRBD2. CDR1 is SGHRS and CDR2 is YFSETQ in the germline V gene. CDR3 length: 15 residues. V trimming: 0 bases; J trimming: 3 bases; junction bases outside the gene matches: 4. CDR3 bases: TGCGCCAGCAGCTTGGTAGGACTAGGGACAGATACGCAGTATTTT. It yields the protein CASSLVGLGTDTQYF.

This sequence joins TRBV10-3 and TRBJ2-7; 10 bases match TRBD1. V gave up 5 bases and J gave up 5 bases; unmatched junction bases: 3. Looked up from germline, CDR1 is ENHRY and CDR2 is SYGVKD. The CDR3 runs to 13 residues. The chain's CDR3 is CAISSTGGNEQYF. Here the CDR3 DNA reads TGTGCCATCAGTTCGACAGGGGGCAACGAGCAGTACTTC.

The chain employs TRBV7-9 and TRBJ1-3, with 9 bases that match TRBD1. CDR3 length: 15 residues. The V and J ends lost 3 bases and 4 bases, in that order; junction bases with no gene match: 4. CDR1 and CDR2 (germline): SEHNR, FQNEAQ (reference sequence). CDR3 loop: CASSFDRGYGNTIYF. The CDR3 bases are TGTGCCAGCAGCTTTGACAGGGGGTACGGAAACACCATATATTTT.

This chain joins TRBV5-1 and TRBJ2-7; a possible D gene is TRBD1 (6 bases). The CDR3 contains 12 residues. Germline V lookup: CDR1 SGHRS, CDR2 YFSETQ. V was cut by 4 bases and J by 4 bases, with 9 bases left in between. CDR3 in DNA: TGCGCCAGCAGCCCGGACAGTTACGAGCAGTACTTC. The encoded protein is CASSPDSYEQYF.

V gene TRBV11-2 combines with J gene TRBJ2-1; 12 nucleotides align to TRBD2. With V trimmed by 3 bases and J by 4 bases, 13 bases remained unmatched. This CDR3 contains 19 residues. Germline V gives CDR1 SGHAT, CDR2 FQNNGV. The CDR3 sequence is CASSLTLAGGVKWYNEQFF. In DNA, the CDR3 is TGTGCCAGCAGCTTGACCCTAGCGGGGGGGGTTAAATGGTACAATGAGCAGTTCTTC.

This chain connects TRBV5-1 to TRBJ1-6, with TRBD1 identical over 7 bases. The trim removed 3 bases at V and 10 bases at J, leaving 7 bases unmatched. CDR1 is SGHRS, CDR2 YFSETQ, per germline. There are 14 residues in the CDR3. CDR3 sequence (DNA): TGCGCCAGCAGCTCGGGACAGCTTGGCTCACCCCTCCACTTT. Translated, it gives CASSSGQLGSPLHF.

The chain employs TRBV7-8 and TRBJ1-4; possible D gene TRBD1, 6 bases. The CDR3 totals 13 residues. From germline, CDR1 is SGHVS and CDR2 FQNEAQ. V lost 5 bases and J 10 bases, leaving 14 bases between the germline ends. The CDR3: CASSPGTIGKLFF. The CDR3 bases are TGTGCCAGCAGCCCGGGGACAATAGGAAAACTGTTTTTT.

The chain employs TRBV7-2 and TRBJ2-5; TRBD2 aligns across 9 bases. CDR3 length: 18 amino acids. The V segment lost 0 bases and the J segment 5 bases; nucleotides outside the gene matches: 13. Germline-derived CDR1 and CDR2 are SGHTA and FQGNSA. The CDR3 reads CASSLASRGGGALETQYF. CDR3 nucleotides: TGTGCCAGCAGCTTAGCCTCTCGGGGCGGGGGGGCCCTGGAGACCCAGTACTTC.

This rearrangement joins TRBV15 to TRBJ1-5, with 8 nucleotides matching TRBD1. J was trimmed by 2 bases and V by 5 bases; bases with no gene match: 2. The germline V gene encodes CDR1 LNHNV and CDR2 YYDKDF (reference sequence). The CDR3 sequence is 14 residues long. The CDR3 sequence: CATSLDRGNQPQHF. The CDR3 DNA reads as TGTGCCACCAGCCTGGACAGGGGCAATCAGCCCCAGCATTTT.

This CDR3 is CATQRGVDQETQYF. CDR3 nucleotide sequence: TGTGCCACCCAGCGGGGGGTCGACCAAGAGACCCAGTACTTC. The rearrangement joins TRBV10-3 to TRBJ2-5; TRBD2 matches at 9 bases. Germline loops: CDR1 ENHRY, CDR2 SYGVKD. The CDR3 has 14 residues. Trimming cost V 10 bases and J 0 bases; bases outside gene matches: 6.

V gene TRBV6-5 combines with J gene TRBJ1-2, with 9 bases that match TRBD1. Germline V gene sequence: CDR1 MNHEY, CDR2 SVGAGI. The CDR3 is 13 residues long. V lost 6 bases, J lost 7 bases, and 6 bases stayed unmatched. The CDR3 DNA is TGTGCCAGCAGCCCCGGGACAGGGTTTGGCTACACCTTC. It yields the protein CASSPGTGFGYTF.